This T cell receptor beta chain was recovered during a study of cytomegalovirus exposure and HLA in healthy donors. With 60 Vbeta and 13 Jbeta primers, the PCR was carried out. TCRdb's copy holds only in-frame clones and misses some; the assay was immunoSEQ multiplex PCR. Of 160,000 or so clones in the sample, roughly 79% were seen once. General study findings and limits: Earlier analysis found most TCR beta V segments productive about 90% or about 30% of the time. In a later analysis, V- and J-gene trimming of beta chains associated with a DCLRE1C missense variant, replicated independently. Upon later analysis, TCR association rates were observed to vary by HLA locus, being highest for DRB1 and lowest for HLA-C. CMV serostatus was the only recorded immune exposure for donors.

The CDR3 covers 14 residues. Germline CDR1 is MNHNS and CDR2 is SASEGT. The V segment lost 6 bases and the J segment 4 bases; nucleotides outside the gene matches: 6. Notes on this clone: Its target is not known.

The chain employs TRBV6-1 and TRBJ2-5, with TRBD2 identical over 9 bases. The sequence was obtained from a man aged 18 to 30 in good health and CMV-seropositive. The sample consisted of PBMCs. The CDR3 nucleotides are TGTGCCAGCAGGGTAGCGGGAGTAGGAGAGACCCAGTACTTC. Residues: CASRVAGVGETQYF.